This is a list of T cell receptor beta chains from one sample in a study of T-cell memory formation after mild COVID-19. MiXCR, applied by TCRdb to the 5' RACE reads, yields one record per CDR3 protein. This sample carries more than 400,000 distinct CDR3 sequences, roughly 18% of them seen once, and the ten largest clones take 9% to 15%. Sequencing was performed on PBMCs or a T cell subset sorted from them (not recorded which). The receptors derive from an adult woman who had mild COVID-19 (a few samples of this study predate the infection). Cell type and time point are not known. The CDR3 runs from the conserved cysteine through the conserved F or W. The order of the fields is D gene, clone size, V gene, J gene, CDR3 DNA, CDR3 protein. A D gene is named only where the DNA matches it firmly. A row's size may be missing; if present it is once, few, many or a size class.

NA	NA	TRBV7-8	TRBJ2-5	TGTGCCAGCAGCTTAGCGCTGGATACGGGGTCTGGAGAAGAGACCCAGTACTTC	CASSLALDTGSGEETQYF
TRBD2	few	TRBV5-1	TRBJ2-1	TGCGCCAGCAGCGGCGGGACTAGCGGGGGCGATGAGCAGTTCTTC	CASSGGTSGGDEQFF
TRBD1	NA	TRBV9	TRBJ1-5	TGTGCCAGCAGTCCCGGGACAGGGGGCGCGGGGAGCAATCAGCCCCAGCATTTT	CASSPGTGGAGSNQPQHF
NA	many	TRBV7-9	TRBJ2-2	TGTGCCAGCAGCCGCGGGGCCGGGGAGCTGTTTTTT	CASSRGAGELFF
TRBD1	many	TRBV12-3/TRBV12-4	TRBJ2-5	TGTGCCAGCAGTATCGCCAGGGCAGGGGGCGGGTGGACCCAGTACTTC	CASSIARAGGGWTQYF
NA	NA	TRBV20-1	TRBJ1-4	TGCAGTGCTAGTCCACCAGGCGCAACTAATGAAAAACTGTTTTTT	CSASPPGATNEKLFF
TRBD1	NA	TRBV12-3/TRBV12-4	TRBJ1-2	TGTGCCAGCAGCCCCGGGACAGTATGGGGCTACACCTTC	CASSPGTVWGYTF
TRBD2	once	TRBV3-1	TRBJ2-3	TGTGCCAGAAGCCCTTCCCCCATTAGCGGGGGTATGGCAGATACGCAGTATTTT	CARSPSPISGGMADTQYF
NA	few	TRBV25-1	TRBJ1-4	TGTGCCAGCAGTGAGCCCGGGGAAAAACTGTTTTTT	CASSEPGEKLFF
TRBD1	few	TRBV18	TRBJ1-1	TGTGCCAGCCGAGCCGGGACAGGGGCCACTGAAGCTTTCTTT	CASRAGTGATEAFF